Listed below are T cell receptor beta chains from one sample, sequenced in a study of siplizumab effects on memory and regulatory T cells. The method was immunoSEQ multiplex PCR; TCRdb's version includes in-frame clones alone and lacks a portion of them. The sample lists under 150,000 clones, around 94% seen once, with under 2% in the top ten. The sample comprised non-Treg CD4+ T cells sorted from blood. These receptors all stem from a human donor in good health. Each CDR3 is given with its conserved first and last residue. The order of the fields is clone size, V gene, D gene, J gene, CDR3 DNA, CDR3 protein. A D gene is named only where the DNA matches it firmly. The size of a clone is reported for some rows only, either as once, few or many, or as a class for expanded clones.

-	TRBV12-1	-	TRBJ1-6	TGTGCCAGCAGCTTTCCACGGCTACACAGGGGTGGTAGAAAACCCCTCCACTTT	CASSFPRLHRGGRKPLHF
-	TRBV1	-	TRBJ2-1	TGCACCAGCAGCCAAGATAGCCCCCTCGGGGGTGAGCAGTTCTTC	CTSSQDSPLGGEQFF
-	TRBV19	TRBD1	TRBJ2-7	TGTGCCAGTAGTATAAAGTCCAGGGGACAGCTCTACGAGCAGTACTTC	CASSIKSRGQLYEQYF
-	TRBV2	-	TRBJ1-2	TGTGCCAGCAGTGAAGCCGGAAGGCCTTATTTACTTAACTATGGCTACACCTTC	CASSEAGRPYLLNYGYTF
-	TRBV9	-	TRBJ2-7	TGTGCCAGCAGCGAGGAGAACGCCTACGAGCAGTACTTC	CASSEENAYEQYF
-	TRBV9	-	TRBJ2-2	TGTGCCAGCAGCGCTGCGGGGTATTTCGCCGGGGAGCTGTTTTTT	CASSAAGYFAGELFF
-	TRBV5-4	-	TRBJ2-7	TGTGCCAGCATGATTAATACTAGCCCACTAAACGAGCAGTACTTC	CASMINTSPLNEQYF
-	TRBV19	-	TRBJ1-2	TGTGCCAGTAGTATAGGGGGGATGTATGGCTACACCTTC	CASSIGGMYGYTF
-	TRBV4-1	-	TRBJ1-1	TGCGCCACTTCACAAGTCATGAACACTGAAGCTTTCTTT	CATSQVMNTEAFF
-	TRBV2	-	TRBJ1-2	TGTGCCAGCAGTCTTTTCAGACAGGCCCCACAAGGCTACACCTTC	CASSLFRQAPQGYTF
-	TRBV6-5	-	TRBJ2-7	TGTGCCAGCAGTTACTTGGGGAACGACGAGCAGTACTTC	CASSYLGNDEQYF
-	TRBV19	TRBD2	TRBJ2-1	TGTGCCAGTAGTCCCTGGACTAGCGAGAATGAGCAGTTCTTC	CASSPWTSENEQFF
-	TRBV5-8	-	TRBJ1-2	TGTGCCAGCAGCAGGGCCTTTGGGTCGATCTATGGCTACACCTTC	CASSRAFGSIYGYTF
-	TRBV2	TRBD1	TRBJ1-1	TGTGCCAGCAGGGCACAGGGGGCGTTCACTGAAGCTTTCTTT	CASRAQGAFTEAFF
-	TRBV7-9	-	TRBJ2-5	TGTGCCAGCAGCTGGATTAGCGGAGCACAAGAGACCCAGTACTTC	CASSWISGAQETQYF
-	TRBV2	-	TRBJ1-2	TGTGCCAGCAATCGGGCCCGGACACTTAACTATGGCTACACCTTC	CASNRARTLNYGYTF
-	TRBV19	-	TRBJ1-2	TGTGCCAGTAGTATGGATAGTACGGACAGCTATGGCTACACCTTC	CASSMDSTDSYGYTF
-	TRBV15	TRBD1	TRBJ1-2	TGTGCCACCAGCAGGGACAGGGGGGGCTACACCTTC	CATSRDRGGYTF
once	TRBV19	TRBD1	TRBJ2-5	TGTGCCAGTAGTATTGGGGAATCCGGGACAGTCCAAGAGACCCAGTACTTC	CASSIGESGTVQETQYF
few	TRBV25-1	-	TRBJ2-7	TGTGCCACCCGCCGGCACGAGCAGTACTTC	CATRRHEQYF
-	TRBV27	-	TRBJ2-1	TGTGCCAGCAGCCCTGGCCCCGGGACTCCCAGTAATATTTACAATGAGCAGTTCTTC	CASSPGPGTPSNIYNEQFF
-	TRBV14	-	TRBJ1-2	TGTGCCAGCAGCCATTTTGGCGGGGGCGCGAGTGGCTACACCTTC	CASSHFGGGASGYTF
-	TRBV7-3	-	TRBJ1-2	TGTGCCAGCAGCTTAACGGCCGATGGCTACACCTTC	CASSLTADGYTF
-	TRBV7-2	-	TRBJ2-5	TGTGCCAGCAGCTTAACAGGGACGAAGACCCAGTACTTC	CASSLTGTKTQYF
-	TRBV5-1	-	TRBJ2-5	TGCGCCAGCAGCTCCGGACAGCAAGAGACCCAGTACTTC	CASSSGQQETQYF